Below are 20 T cell receptor beta chains sequenced from a single sample in a study of immune characterization of retroperitoneal liposarcoma. TCRdb independently ran MiXCR on the PCR reads; one entry per CDR3 protein. The table has 10,000 to 12,000 distinct CDR3 sequences, under 35% seen once. Sequencing was carried out using tumor tissue. The receptors come from a male donor with retroperitoneal liposarcoma.

In this sample, this clonotype turned up many times. J is TRBJ1-3 and V is TRBV6-1; unclear D gene. V was cut by 6 bases and J by 0 bases, with 6 bases left in between. Germline CDR1 reads MNHNS; CDR2 reads SASEGT. The CDR3 is 13 residues long. CDR3 protein: CASRIGSGNTIYF. The CDR3, as DNA: TGTGCCAGCAGGATCGGCTCTGGAAACACCATATATTTT.

This clonotype is judged medium-sized. The rearrangement uses TRBV6-1 and TRBJ2-5, with 7 bases identical to TRBD1. This CDR3 contains 14 residues. After removal of 7 bases from V and 2 bases from J, the junction contained 7 bases not matched to a gene. Germline V gene sequence: CDR1 MNHNS, CDR2 SASEGT. The CDR3 DNA reads TGTGCCAGCACTAAGACGGGACAGCAAGAGACCCAGTACTTC. Translating gives CASTKTGQQETQYF.

In its sample, this clonotype ranks as medium-sized. The genes are TRBV6-1 and TRBJ2-1; TRBD1 agrees at 7 bases. The DNA end favors TRBJ2-7, so the J call may be wrong. The germline V gene encodes CDR1 MNHNS and CDR2 SASEGT. The CDR3 spans 16 residues. CDR3 sequence (DNA): TGTGCCAGCAGTTATTACAGGGGCGGTGGGTACAATGAGCAGTACTTC. This sequence encodes CASSYYRGGGYNEQYF.

This clonotype was detected ten times or more. The rearrangement joins TRBV6-1 to TRBJ2-1, with 7 bases lining up with TRBD2. In germline, CDR1 is MNHNS, CDR2 SASEGT. The CDR3 has 16 residues. J gave up 3 bases and V 5 bases, and 10 bases lay outside the gene matches. In nucleotides, the CDR3 is TGTGCCAGCAGTTCCGCACGGGGGGACTACTACAATGAGCAGTTCTTC. It codes for CASSSARGDYYNEQFF.

The chain employs TRBV25-1 and TRBJ2-1, with 10 bases that match TRBD1. The better agreement between TRBJ2-5 and the DNA end casts doubt on the J call. From germline, CDR1 is MGHDK and CDR2 SYGVNS. The CDR3 consists of 19 residues. CDR3 nucleotide sequence: TGTGCCAGCAGTGACCGCGGACAGGGGGTGGGACCCGCTTTGGAGACCCAGTACTTC. Translated, it gives CASSDRGQGVGPALETQYF.

This clonotype was counted a few times. The chain carries TRBV6-1 and TRBJ2-4, with 9 bases aligning to TRBD2. V gave up 5 bases and J gave up 0 bases; unmatched junction bases: 14. The CDR3 has 19 amino acids. Germline V CDR1 and CDR2: MNHNS, SASEGT. CDR3 sequence: CASSSRGAGGVRAKNIQYF. Written as DNA, the CDR3 is TGTGCCAGCAGTTCCCGGGGAGCGGGAGGCGTACGAGCCAAAAACATTCAGTACTTC.

This clonotype was recorded only once. The J gene is TRBJ2-4, the V gene TRBV27, with 8 bases identical to TRBD2. The CDR3 contains 14 residues. From germline, CDR1 is MNHEY and CDR2 SMNVEV (reference sequence). V lost 2 bases and J lost 13; bases outside the gene matches: 10. This CDR3 reads CASSLGLAAGEQYF. As DNA, the CDR3 is TGTGCCAGCAGTTTAGGACTAGCTGCGGGGGAGCAGTACTTC.

This chain joins TRBV7-1 and TRBJ2-5; 8 bases are shared with TRBD2. The J call may be incorrect, as the DNA end agrees better with TRBJ2-1. TRBV7-1 is noted as an ORF with a role that remains uncertain. The CDR3 runs to 15 residues. The chain's CDR3 is CASYKGGGFQETQFF. The CDR3 DNA reads as TGTGCCAGCTACAAGGGCGGGGGGTTCCAAGAGACCCAGTTCTTC.

This clonotype was counted many times. The CDR3 reads CASTHRDKETQFF. The CDR3 coding sequence is TGTGCCAGCACTCACCGGGACAAAGAGACCCAGTTCTTC. This chain links TRBV6-1 with TRBJ2-1, with a possible D match to TRBD1 (6 bases). The CDR3 has 13 residues. V dropped 7 bases and J dropped 13 bases, with 20 bases sitting between them. Per the germline V gene, CDR1 is MNHNS and CDR2 is SASEGT.

This clonotype was detected only a few times. The chain couples TRBV6-1 to TRBJ2-1; TRBD2 aligns across 7 bases. J gave up 7 bases and V 8 bases, and 8 bases lay outside the gene matches. This CDR3 has 13 amino acids. CDR1 is MNHNS, CDR2 SASEGT, per germline. The CDR3 sequence is CASGSLGGNEQFF. The CDR3 nucleotides read TGTGCCAGCGGGTCCCTGGGGGGGAATGAGCAGTTCTTC.

Only a few counts were recorded for this clonotype. The chain couples TRBV27 to TRBJ2-2; D unclear. The V gene's germline CDR1 is MNHEY and CDR2 SMNVEV (reference sequence). The V gene lost 6 bases and the J gene lost 4 bases, with 12 bases spanning the gap. The CDR3 length is 14 residues. Here the CDR3 DNA reads TGTGCCAGCAGGCCCTTAAGTCCCACCGGGGAGCTGTTTTTT. This sequence encodes CASRPLSPTGELFF.

This clonotype ranks as medium-sized. The DNA for the CDR3 is TGTGCCAGCAGCACGGGGGCAGGGAACGAGCAGTACTTC. Its translation is CASSTGAGNEQYF. The gene calls are TRBV7-3 and TRBJ2-7, with D perhaps TRBD1 or TRBD2 (6 bases each). With 5 bases removed from V and 5 bases from J, the gap between germline ends came to 13 bases. CDR1 and CDR2 from the germline V gene are SGHTA and FQGTGA. The CDR3 has 13 residues.

The DNA for the CDR3 is TGCGCCAGCAGTAGGCTAGCGGTTTCCTACAATGAGCAGTACTTC. Translation: CASSRLAVSYNEQYF. This chain connects TRBV10-2 to TRBJ2-4; 7 bases fit TRBD2. The length of the CDR3 is 15 residues. V lost 5 bases, J lost 13 bases, and 17 bases stayed unmatched. The germline CDR1 and CDR2 sequences are WSHSY and SAAADI.

V is TRBV6-1 and J is TRBJ1-1, with TRBD1 matching 8 bases. V lost 11 bases, J lost 4 bases, and 9 bases stayed unmatched. The germline gives CDR1 MNHNS, CDR2 SASEGT. The CDR3 totals 13 residues. CDR3 DNA sequence: TGTGCCCTTAGGACAGGGACGGTCACTGAAGCTTTCTTT. Protein sequence: CALRTGTVTEAFF.

This clonotype occurred many times. This chain joins TRBV7-6 and TRBJ1-3; the D is unclear. With 2 bases removed from V and 4 bases from J, the gap between germline ends came to 6 bases. The CDR3 is 13 residues long. CDR1 and CDR2 (germline): SGHVS, FNYEAQ. CDR3 protein: CASSLTEGNTIYF. The CDR3 nucleotides read TGTGCCAGCAGCTTAACGGAGGGAAACACCATATATTTT.

This clonotype was seen once. The chain carries TRBV27 and TRBJ2-7; D uncertain. TRBJ2-5 matches the DNA end more closely, so the J call is doubtful. CDR3 length: 17 amino acids. The germline V gene has CDR1 MNHEY and CDR2 SMNVEV (reference sequence). DNA of the CDR3: TGTGCCAGCAGTTTAACCCGCGTTCCAGTCTCGAGGGAGACCCAGTACTTC. Encoded protein: CASSLTRVPVSRETQYF.

The chain is built from TRBV6-1 and TRBJ2-7, with TRBD1 identical over 7 bases. The CDR3 extends over 13 amino acids. J gave up 6 bases and V 7 bases, and 9 bases lay outside the gene matches. Looked up from germline, CDR1 is MNHNS and CDR2 is SASEGT. The CDR3, as DNA: TGTGCCAGCACTCTCTCCGGGACAGCCGAGCAGTACTTC. This codes for CASTLSGTAEQYF.

The chain combines TRBV6-6 with TRBJ2-5, with TRBD2 matching over 14 bases. The closer fit of TRBJ2-7 to the DNA end suggests the J call may be wrong. The germline CDR1 and CDR2 sequences are MNHNY and SVGAGI (reference sequence). The CDR3 extends over 15 amino acids. CDR3 sequence: CASSYGTSGSNEQYF. The CDR3 nucleotides are TGTGCCAGCAGTTACGGGACTAGCGGGAGCAACGAGCAGTACTTC.

The chain has TRBV10-1 and TRBJ2-1; D remains ambiguous. TRBJ2-7 explains the end of the DNA better; the J call may be wrong. The CDR3 is 14 amino acids. The germline gives CDR1 WNHNN, CDR2 SYGVQD (reference sequence). CDR3 DNA: TGCGCCAGCAGTCAATCGGTTGGTAGTGACGAGCAGTACTTC. Translation: CASSQSVGSDEQYF.

The chain links TRBV3-1 to TRBJ2-2; no clear D. Trimming removed 4 bases from V and 5 bases from J, with 11 bases in between. CDR1 LGHDT and CDR2 YNNKEL come from the germline V gene (reference sequence). CDR3 length: 14 residues. The CDR3 is CASSLVVGTGELFF. For the CDR3, the DNA is TGTGCCAGCAGCCTCGTAGTGGGAACCGGGGAGCTGTTTTTT. The variable domain in full, completed from reference TRBV3-1 and TRBJ2-2, reads DTAVSQTPKYLVTQMGNDKSIKCEQNLGHDTMYWYKQDSKKFLKIMFSYNNKELIINETVPNRFSPKSPDKAHLNLHINSLELGDSAVYFCASSLVVGTGELFFGEGSRLTVL.